Listed below are T cell receptor beta chains from one sample, sequenced in a study of shared clonotypes between healthy human individuals. TCRdb's table, derived via immunoSEQ multiplex PCR, lists solely in-frame clones and lacks some. The sample lists millions of clones; approximately 92% were seen once. Sequencing was done on a sample of naive CD4+ T cells sorted from blood. The receptors originated from a young man in good health. CDR3s include the opening cysteine and the closing phenylalanine or tryptophan. The D gene is left open where the match is weak. The size field is filled for only some rows; it gives once, few, many or a size class.

>TRBJ2-7|TRBD1|-|TRBV5-1
TGCGCCAGCTCATTCGGGACAGGGGTTAGCGAGCAGTACTTC
CASSFGTGVSEQYF
>TRBJ1-3|-|-|TRBV7-2
TGTGCCAGCAGAATCATGGGGAGGGACACCATATATTTT
CASRIMGRDTIYF
>TRBJ2-1|TRBD1|-|TRBV27
TGTGCCAGCAGTCCGTACAGGGGCGAGGGCTACAATGAGCAGTTCTTC
CASSPYRGEGYNEQFF
>TRBJ2-1|-|-|TRBV18
TGTGCCAGCTCAGGGATAGTTTACAATGAGCAGTTCTTC
CASSGIVYNEQFF
>TRBJ1-6|-|-|TRBV27
TGTGCCAGCAGTTCCGGGATCGGAGATTCACCCCTCCACTTT
CASSSGIGDSPLHF
>TRBJ2-1|-|-|TRBV18
TGTGCCAGCTCTAATCAGGGATCTAGTCACAATGAGCAGTTCTTC
CASSNQGSSHNEQFF
>TRBJ1-4|-|once|TRBV5-1
TGCGCCAGCACCGGGGGGGGCCTTAATGAAAAACTGTTTTTT
CASTGGGLNEKLFF
>TRBJ1-1|-|-|TRBV9
TGTGCCAGCAGCTCACACGAATTAACCCCGGGCCAGGTCAATCTTGAAGCTTTCTTT
CASSSHELTPGQVNLEAFF
>TRBJ2-7|-|once|TRBV10-3
TGTGCCATCAGTGATTCGGGGGAGCCGTACGAGCAGTACTTC
CAISDSGEPYEQYF
>TRBJ1-4|-|few|TRBV5-1
TGCGCCAGCAGCTCTGGGGAAAAACTGTTTTTT
CASSSGEKLFF
>TRBJ2-7|TRBD1|-|TRBV11-2
TGTGCCAGCAGCTTAAGGGGGCTTACCTACGAGCAGTACTTC
CASSLRGLTYEQYF
>TRBJ2-7|TRBD2|-|TRBV14
TGTGCCAGCAGCCAAGCCCCCCGGACTAGCGCCCATCTCATTCCCTACGAGCAGTACTTC
CASSQAPRTSAHLIPYEQYF
>TRBJ1-5|-|-|TRBV6-1
TGTGCCAGCAGATCAGGAAGGGGTTTCTATCAGCCCCAGCATTTT
CASRSGRGFYQPQHF
>TRBJ2-7|TRBD2|once|TRBV30
TGTGCCTGGAGTGCCGGGGTAGCGGGAGGGTACGAGCAGTACTTC
CAWSAGVAGGYEQYF
>TRBJ2-7|-|once|TRBV30
TGTGCCTGGAGTGTTGACGTTGCGAAGGAGCAGTACTTC
CAWSVDVAKEQYF
>TRBJ2-6|TRBD1|-|TRBV7-3
TGTGCCAGCAGCCCACAGGGGGCACAACCTGGGGCCAACGTCCTGACTTTC
CASSPQGAQPGANVLTF
>TRBJ2-7|TRBD2|-|TRBV4-1
TGCGCCAGCAGCCAAGATGAATGGCTAGCGGACTACGAGCAGTACTTC
CASSQDEWLADYEQYF
>TRBJ1-1|-|-|TRBV10-3
TGTGCCATCAGTGAGTCGACCCGGGGGGGAAACACTGAAGCTTTCTTT
CAISESTRGGNTEAFF
>TRBJ1-2|TRBD1|-|TRBV29-1
TGCAGCGTTGAAGAGGGGACAGGGTTCCATGGCTACACCTTC
CSVEEGTGFHGYTF
>TRBJ1-2|-|-|TRBV4-3
TGCGCCAGCAGCCATACAGGGCTCGGTAGAGATGGCTACACCTTC
CASSHTGLGRDGYTF
>TRBJ2-1|-|-|TRBV10-3
TGTGCCATCAGTGACGTAGCGGTGAGCTCCTACAATGAGCAGTTCTTC
CAISDVAVSSYNEQFF
>TRBJ2-5|-|once|TRBV7-9
TGTGCCAGCAGCTTAGGTCAGGTTGGGGAGACCCAGTACTTC
CASSLGQVGETQYF
>TRBJ1-2|-|once|TRBV10-3
TGTGCCATCAGTGAGAGGGGATATGGCTACACCTTC
CAISERGYGYTF
>TRBJ1-1|-|-|TRBV28
TGTGCCAGCAGTTTAAGGGTGGGAGGGAACACTGAAGCTTTCTTT
CASSLRVGGNTEAFF
>TRBJ2-5|-|once|TRBV11-3
TGTGCCAGCAGCCAAGGGGGAAGGGAGACCCAGTACTTC
CASSQGGRETQYF
>TRBJ2-7|TRBD2|-|TRBV5-1
TGCGCCAGCAGCCTGGGTAGCGGGGGGGCCTACGAGCAGTACTTC
CASSLGSGGAYEQYF
>TRBJ2-3|TRBD2|-|TRBV11-2
TGTGCCAGCAGCTTATTTGCGGCTAGCGGGGGCACAGATACGCAGTATTTT
CASSLFAASGGTDTQYF
>TRBJ1-2|-|-|TRBV19
TGTGCCAGTAGTACGACCGATTCTGGGGGCTACACCTTC
CASSTTDSGGYTF
>TRBJ2-2|-|-|TRBV6-1
TGTGCCAGCCAGGGATCGAACACCGGGGAGCTGTTTTTT
CASQGSNTGELFF
>TRBJ1-4|TRBD1|-|TRBV7-9
TGTGCCAGCAGCCCGACAGGGGTGGGTGAAAAACTGTTTTTT
CASSPTGVGEKLFF
>TRBJ2-3|TRBD1|-|TRBV19
TGTGCCACCTCTTCCCCGGGGAAGGGGGCTTTTGATACGCAGTATTTT
CATSSPGKGAFDTQYF
>TRBJ2-7|-|-|TRBV7-9
TGTGCCACCATGGGGGGATCCTACGAGCAGTACTTC
CATMGGSYEQYF
>TRBJ2-2|TRBD2|-|TRBV30
TGTGCCTGGAGTCCTCCTACTAGCGGGAGCGGCACCGGGGAGCTGTTTTTT
CAWSPPTSGSGTGELFF
>TRBJ2-3|-|-|TRBV4-1
TGCGCCAGCTCCCGGGGCGGGCCAGATACGCAGTATTTT
CASSRGGPDTQYF
>TRBJ2-7|TRBD2|-|TRBV5-6
TGTGCCAGCAGCTACAGGACTAGCGGGAGGAATGAGCAGTACTTC
CASSYRTSGRNEQYF
>TRBJ2-3|TRBD2|-|TRBV6-5
TGTGCCAGCAGGCTAGCGGGAAGCCCGGGGGATACGCAGTATTTT
CASRLAGSPGDTQYF
>TRBJ1-2|-|-|TRBV27
TGTGCCAGCAGGGCAGGCGGTTTGGCTTCTAACTATGGCTACACCTTC
CASRAGGLASNYGYTF
>TRBJ2-7|TRBD2|-|TRBV14
TGTGCCAGCAGCCAGGGACTAGGCCTTTACGAGCAGTACTTC
CASSQGLGLYEQYF
>TRBJ2-2|TRBD2|-|TRBV7-2
TGTGCCAGCAGCTATACTAGCGGAGCGGCCGGGGAGCTGTTTTTT
CASSYTSGAAGELFF
>TRBJ2-1|-|-|TRBV6-5
TGTGCCAGCAGCCCCCGGCCAAGCTCCTACAATGAGCAGTTCTTC
CASSPRPSSYNEQFF
>TRBJ2-7|-|-|TRBV11-2
TGTGCCAGCAGCTCGGGATTAGAGCAGTACTTC
CASSSGLEQYF
>TRBJ2-1|TRBD2|-|TRBV5-6
TGTGCCAGCAGCTTGGCCTGGTTAGCGGGGGGTTACAATGAGCAGTTCTTC
CASSLAWLAGGYNEQFF
>TRBJ1-5|-|-|TRBV4-3
TGCGCCAGCAGCCAAGATCTAGTTCAGCCCCAGCATTTT
CASSQDLVQPQHF
>TRBJ1-6|-|-|TRBV6-1
TGTGCCAGCAGTGATCAGGGCGGGTATTCACCCCTCCACTTT
CASSDQGGYSPLHF
>TRBJ2-7|-|-|TRBV18
TGTGCCAGCTCACCAGGTTCAGCCTACGAGCAGTACTTC
CASSPGSAYEQYF
>TRBJ2-1|TRBD2|once|TRBV5-4
TGTGCCAGCAGCCCCGGGACTAGTATCTACAATGAGCAGTTCTTC
CASSPGTSIYNEQFF
>TRBJ2-7|TRBD1|-|TRBV18
TGTGCCAGTGGACAGGGTCTCCACGAGCAGTACTTC
CASGQGLHEQYF
>TRBJ2-3|-|-|TRBV5-4
TGTGCCAGCAGCTATCCGGGACCTAGCACAGATACGCAGTATTTT
CASSYPGPSTDTQYF
>TRBJ2-7|TRBD1|-|TRBV18
TGTGCCAGCTCACCACCCGGGACAGGGGGCTACGAGCAGTACTTC
CASSPPGTGGYEQYF
>TRBJ2-7|-|-|TRBV18
TGTGCCAGCTCATCGAATAGCGGAGCCTACGAGCAGTACTTC
CASSSNSGAYEQYF
>TRBJ2-3|-|-|TRBV25-1
TGTGCCAGCAGTGGGGATAGGGGGACAGATACGCAGTATTTT
CASSGDRGTDTQYF
>TRBJ2-3|-|-|TRBV7-9
TGTGCCACAGGGGTGGACACAGATACGCAGTATTTT
CATGVDTDTQYF
>TRBJ2-1|-|-|TRBV30
TGTGCCTGGAGTGTACAAGGGGAGCAGTTCTTC
CAWSVQGEQFF
>TRBJ1-1|-|-|TRBV19
TGTGCCAGTAGTATTTCGCCAGGGGACACTGAAGCTTTCTTT
CASSISPGDTEAFF